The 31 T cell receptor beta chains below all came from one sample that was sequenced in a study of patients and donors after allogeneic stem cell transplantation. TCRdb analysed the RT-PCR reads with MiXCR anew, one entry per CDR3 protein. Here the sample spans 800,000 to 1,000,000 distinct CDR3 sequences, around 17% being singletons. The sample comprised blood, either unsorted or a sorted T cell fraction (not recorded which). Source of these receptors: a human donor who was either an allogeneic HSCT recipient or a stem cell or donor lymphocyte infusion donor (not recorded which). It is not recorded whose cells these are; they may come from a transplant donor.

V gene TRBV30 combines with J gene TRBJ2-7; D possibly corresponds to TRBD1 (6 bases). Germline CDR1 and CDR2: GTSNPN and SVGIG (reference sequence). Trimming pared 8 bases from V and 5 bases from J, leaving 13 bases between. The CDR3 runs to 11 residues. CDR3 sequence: CASRQEHEQYF. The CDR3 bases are TGTGCCAGTCGACAGGAGCACGAGCAGTACTTC. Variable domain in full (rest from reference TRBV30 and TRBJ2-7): SQTIHQWPATLVQPVGSPLSLECTVEGTSNPNLYWYRQAAGRGLQLLFYSVGIGQISSEVPQNLSASRPQDRQFILSSKKLLLSDSGFYLCASRQEHEQYFGPGTRLTVT.

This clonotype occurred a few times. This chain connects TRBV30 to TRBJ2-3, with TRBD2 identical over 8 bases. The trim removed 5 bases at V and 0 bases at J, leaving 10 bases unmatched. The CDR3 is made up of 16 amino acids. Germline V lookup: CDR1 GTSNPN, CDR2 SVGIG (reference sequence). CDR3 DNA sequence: TGTGCCTGGGGTAGCGGGACCCTATCGAGCACAGATACGCAGTATTTT. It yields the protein CAWGSGTLSSTDTQYF. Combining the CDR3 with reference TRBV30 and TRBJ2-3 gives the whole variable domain SQTIHQWPATLVQPVGSPLSLECTVEGTSNPNLYWYRQAAGRGLQLLFYSVGIGQISSEVPQNLSASRPQDRQFILSSKKLLLSDSGFYLCAWGSGTLSSTDTQYFGPGTRLTVL.

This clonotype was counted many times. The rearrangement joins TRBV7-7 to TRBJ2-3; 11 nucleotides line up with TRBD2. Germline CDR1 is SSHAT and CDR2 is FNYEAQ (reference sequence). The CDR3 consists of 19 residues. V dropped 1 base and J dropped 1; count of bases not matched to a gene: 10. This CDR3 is CASSLGPLAGGFGTDTQYF. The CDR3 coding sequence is TGTGCCAGCAGCTTAGGACCTCTAGCGGGAGGTTTTGGCACAGATACGCAGTATTTT.

CDR3 bases: TGTGCCTGGAATCGGGGTACCTACGAGCAGTACTTC. Its translation is CAWNRGTYEQYF. V is TRBV30 and J is TRBJ2-7; D possibly corresponds to TRBD2 (5 bases). This CDR3 comprises 12 residues. From germline, CDR1 is GTSNPN and CDR2 SVGIG (reference sequence). Trimming shortened V by 4 bases and J by 2 bases, and 9 bases separated the two germline ends.

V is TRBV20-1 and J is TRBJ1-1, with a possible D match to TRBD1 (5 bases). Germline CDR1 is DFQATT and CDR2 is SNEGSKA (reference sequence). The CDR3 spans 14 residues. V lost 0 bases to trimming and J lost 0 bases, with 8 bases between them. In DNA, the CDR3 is TGCAGTGCTAGAGACAGGGAAGTGAACACTGAAGCTTTCTTT. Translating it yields CSARDREVNTEAFF.

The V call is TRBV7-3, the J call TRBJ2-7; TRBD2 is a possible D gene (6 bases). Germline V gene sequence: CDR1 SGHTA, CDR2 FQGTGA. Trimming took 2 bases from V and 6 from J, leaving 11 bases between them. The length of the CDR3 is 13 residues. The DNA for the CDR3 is TGTGCCAGCAGCTTACGGCGGGGCGCCGAGCAGTACTTC. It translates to CASSLRRGAEQYF.

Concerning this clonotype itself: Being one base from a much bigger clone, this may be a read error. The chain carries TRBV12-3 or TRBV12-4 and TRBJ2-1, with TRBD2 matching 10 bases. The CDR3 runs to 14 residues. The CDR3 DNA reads TGTGCCAGCAGTATAGCGGGGGGCCACAATGAGCAGTTCTTC. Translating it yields CASSIAGGHNEQFF.

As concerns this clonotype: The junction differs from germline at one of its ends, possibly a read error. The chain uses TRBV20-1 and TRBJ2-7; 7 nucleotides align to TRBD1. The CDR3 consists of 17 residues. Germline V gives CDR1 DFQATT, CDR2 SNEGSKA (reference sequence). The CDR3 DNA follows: TGCAGTGCTCGAGAGAGATACAGGGGCCGAACCCCCTACGAGCAGTACTTC. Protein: CSARERYRGRTPYEQYF.

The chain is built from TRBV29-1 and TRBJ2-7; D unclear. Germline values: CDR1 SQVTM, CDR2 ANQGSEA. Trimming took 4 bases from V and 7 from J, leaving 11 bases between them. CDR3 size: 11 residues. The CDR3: CSVVTDSEQYF. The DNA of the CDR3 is TGCAGCGTTGTTACCGATTCGGAGCAGTACTTC.

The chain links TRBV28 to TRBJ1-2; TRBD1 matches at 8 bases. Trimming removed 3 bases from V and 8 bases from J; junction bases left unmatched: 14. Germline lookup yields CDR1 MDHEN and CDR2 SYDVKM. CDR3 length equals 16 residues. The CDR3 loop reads CASSFSGGEVRRGYTF. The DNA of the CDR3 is TGTGCCAGCAGTTTCTCAGGGGGCGAGGTTCGCCGAGGCTACACCTTC.

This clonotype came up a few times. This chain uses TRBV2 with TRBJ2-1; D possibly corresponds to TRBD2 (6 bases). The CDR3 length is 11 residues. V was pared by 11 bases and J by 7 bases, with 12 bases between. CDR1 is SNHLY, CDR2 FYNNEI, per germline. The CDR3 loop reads CAGGTPNEQFF. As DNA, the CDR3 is TGTGCCGGCGGGACTCCGAATGAGCAGTTCTTC.

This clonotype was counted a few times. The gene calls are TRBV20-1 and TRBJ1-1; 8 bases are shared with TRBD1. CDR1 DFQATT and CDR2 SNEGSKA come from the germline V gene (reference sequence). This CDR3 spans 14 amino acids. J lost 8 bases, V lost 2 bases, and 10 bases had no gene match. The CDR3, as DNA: TGCAGTGCTAGACAGACAGGGGCCGCCTACGAAGCTTTCTTT. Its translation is CSARQTGAAYEAFF.

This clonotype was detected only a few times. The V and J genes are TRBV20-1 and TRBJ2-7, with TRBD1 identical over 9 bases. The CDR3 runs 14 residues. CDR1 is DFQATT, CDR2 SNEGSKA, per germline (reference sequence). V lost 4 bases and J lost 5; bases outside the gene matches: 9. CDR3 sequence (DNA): TGCAGTGCTAACCACAGGGGGCGGGTCAACGAGCAGTACTTC. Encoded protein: CSANHRGRVNEQYF.

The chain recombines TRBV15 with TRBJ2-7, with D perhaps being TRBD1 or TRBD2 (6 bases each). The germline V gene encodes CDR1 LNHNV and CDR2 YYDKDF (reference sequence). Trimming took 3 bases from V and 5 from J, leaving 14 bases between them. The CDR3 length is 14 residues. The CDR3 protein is CATSSGGRDNEQYF. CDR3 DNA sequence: TGTGCCACCAGCAGTGGGGGGCGCGACAACGAGCAGTACTTC. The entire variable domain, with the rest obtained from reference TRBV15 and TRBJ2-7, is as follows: DAMVIQNPRYQVTQFGKPVTLSCSQTLNHNVMYWYQQKSSQAPKLLFHYYDKDFNNEADTPDNFQSRRPNTSFCFLDIRSPGLGDTAMYLCATSSGGRDNEQYFGPGTRLTVT.

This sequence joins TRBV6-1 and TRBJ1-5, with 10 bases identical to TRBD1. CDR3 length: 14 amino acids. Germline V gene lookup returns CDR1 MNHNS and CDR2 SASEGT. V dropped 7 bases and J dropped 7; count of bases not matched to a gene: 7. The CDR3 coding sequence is TGTGCCAGCACCCGGGACAGGGGATTGCAGCCCCAGCATTTT. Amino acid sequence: CASTRDRGLQPQHF.

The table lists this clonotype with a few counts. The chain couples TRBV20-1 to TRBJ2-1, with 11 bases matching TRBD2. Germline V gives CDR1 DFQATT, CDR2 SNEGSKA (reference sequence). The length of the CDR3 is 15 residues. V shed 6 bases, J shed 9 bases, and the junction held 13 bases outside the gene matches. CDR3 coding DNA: TGCAGTGCCCCCTTACTAGCGGGAGTTGGCGGTGAGCAGTTCTTC. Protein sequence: CSAPLLAGVGGEQFF.

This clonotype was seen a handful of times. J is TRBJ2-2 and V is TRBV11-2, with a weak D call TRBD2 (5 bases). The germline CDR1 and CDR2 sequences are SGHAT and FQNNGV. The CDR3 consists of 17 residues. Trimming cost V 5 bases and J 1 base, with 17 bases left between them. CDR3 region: CASSGVKRAQNTGELFF. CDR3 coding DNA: TGTGCCAGCAGCGGGGTAAAGAGGGCACAGAACACCGGGGAGCTGTTTTTT.

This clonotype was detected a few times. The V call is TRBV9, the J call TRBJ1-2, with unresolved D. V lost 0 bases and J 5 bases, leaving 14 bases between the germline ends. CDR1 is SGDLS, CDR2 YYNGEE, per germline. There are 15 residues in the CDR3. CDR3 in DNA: TGTGCCAGCAGCGTAGGAGAACATCCCTCGTATGGCTACACCTTC. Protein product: CASSVGEHPSYGYTF.

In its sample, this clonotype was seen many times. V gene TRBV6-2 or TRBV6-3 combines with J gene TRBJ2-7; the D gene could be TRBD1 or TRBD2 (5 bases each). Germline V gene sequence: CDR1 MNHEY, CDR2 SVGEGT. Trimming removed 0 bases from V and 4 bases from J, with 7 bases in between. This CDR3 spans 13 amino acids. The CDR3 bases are TGTGCCAGCAGTTACTCGGGACCTTACGAGCAGTACTTC. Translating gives CASSYSGPYEQYF.

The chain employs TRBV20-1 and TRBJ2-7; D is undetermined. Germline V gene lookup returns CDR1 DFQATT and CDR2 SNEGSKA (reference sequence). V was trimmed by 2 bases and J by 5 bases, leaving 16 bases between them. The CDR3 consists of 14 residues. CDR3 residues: CSARTRTGTHEQYF. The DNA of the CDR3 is TGCAGTGCTAGAACCCGGACCGGCACCCACGAGCAGTACTTC.

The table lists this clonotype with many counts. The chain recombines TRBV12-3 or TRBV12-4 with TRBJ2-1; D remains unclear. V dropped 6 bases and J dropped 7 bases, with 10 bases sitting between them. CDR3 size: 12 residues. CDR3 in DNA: TGTGCCAGCAGACGTCAAGTTAATGAGCAGTTCTTC. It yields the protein CASRRQVNEQFF.

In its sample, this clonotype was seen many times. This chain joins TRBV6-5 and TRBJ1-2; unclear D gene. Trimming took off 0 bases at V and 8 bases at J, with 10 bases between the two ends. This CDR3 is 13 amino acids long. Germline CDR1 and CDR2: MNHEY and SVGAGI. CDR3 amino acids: CASSYSVGGGYTF. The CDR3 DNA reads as TGTGCCAGCAGTTACTCAGTAGGAGGCGGCTACACCTTC.

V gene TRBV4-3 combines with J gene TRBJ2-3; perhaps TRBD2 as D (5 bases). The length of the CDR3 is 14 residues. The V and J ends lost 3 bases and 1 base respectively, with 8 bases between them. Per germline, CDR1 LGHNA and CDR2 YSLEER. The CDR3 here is CASSQRAGTDTQYF. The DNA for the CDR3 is TGCGCCAGCAGCCAGCGGGCCGGCACAGATACGCAGTATTTT.

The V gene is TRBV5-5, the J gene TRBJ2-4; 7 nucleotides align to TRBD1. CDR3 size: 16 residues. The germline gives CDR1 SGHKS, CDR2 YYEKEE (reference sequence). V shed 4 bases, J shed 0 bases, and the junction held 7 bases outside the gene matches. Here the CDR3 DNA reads TGTGCCAGCAGCGAAATCGACAGGGAAGCCAAAAACATTCAGTACTTC. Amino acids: CASSEIDREAKNIQYF.

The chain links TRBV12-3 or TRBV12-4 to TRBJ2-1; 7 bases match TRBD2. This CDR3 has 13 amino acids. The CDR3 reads CAEGSGAYNEQFF. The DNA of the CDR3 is TGTGCAGAGGGGAGCGGGGCCTACAATGAGCAGTTCTTC.

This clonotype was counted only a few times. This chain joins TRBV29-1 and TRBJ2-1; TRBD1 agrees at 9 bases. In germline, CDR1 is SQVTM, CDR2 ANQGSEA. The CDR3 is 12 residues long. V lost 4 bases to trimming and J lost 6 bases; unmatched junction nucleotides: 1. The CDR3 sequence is CSVGQGVNEQFF. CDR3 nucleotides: TGCAGCGTTGGACAGGGGGTCAATGAGCAGTTCTTC.

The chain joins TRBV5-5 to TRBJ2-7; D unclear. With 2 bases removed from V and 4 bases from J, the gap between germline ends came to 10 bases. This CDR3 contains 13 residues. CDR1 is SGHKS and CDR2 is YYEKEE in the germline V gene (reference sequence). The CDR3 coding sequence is TGTGCCAGCAGCTTTCCTACGGGTTACGAGCAGTACTTC. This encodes CASSFPTGYEQYF. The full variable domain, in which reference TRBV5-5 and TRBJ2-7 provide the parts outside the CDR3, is DAGVTQSPTHLIKTRGQQVTLRCSPISGHKSVSWYQQVLGQGPQFIFQYYEKEERGRGNFPDRFSARQFPNYSSELNVNALLLGDSALYLCASSFPTGYEQYFGPGTRLTVT.

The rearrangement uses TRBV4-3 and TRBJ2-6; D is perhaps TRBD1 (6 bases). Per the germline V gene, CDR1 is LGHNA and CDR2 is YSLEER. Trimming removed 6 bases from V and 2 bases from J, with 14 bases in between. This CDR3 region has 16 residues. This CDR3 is CASRANRVPGANVLTF. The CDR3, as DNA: TGCGCCAGCAGGGCAAACAGGGTCCCTGGGGCCAACGTCCTGACTTTC.

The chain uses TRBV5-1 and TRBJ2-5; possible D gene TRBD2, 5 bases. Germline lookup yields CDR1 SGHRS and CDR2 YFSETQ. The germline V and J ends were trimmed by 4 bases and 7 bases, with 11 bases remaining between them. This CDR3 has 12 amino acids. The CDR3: CASSPTAGTQYF. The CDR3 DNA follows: TGCGCCAGCAGCCCTACCGCGGGGACCCAGTACTTC. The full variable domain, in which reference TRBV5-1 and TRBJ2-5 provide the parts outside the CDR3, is KAGVTQTPRYLIKTRGQQVTLSCSPISGHRSVSWYQQTPGQGLQFLFEYFSETQRNKGNFPGRFSGRQFSNSRSEMNVSTLELGDSALYLCASSPTAGTQYFGPGTRLLVL.

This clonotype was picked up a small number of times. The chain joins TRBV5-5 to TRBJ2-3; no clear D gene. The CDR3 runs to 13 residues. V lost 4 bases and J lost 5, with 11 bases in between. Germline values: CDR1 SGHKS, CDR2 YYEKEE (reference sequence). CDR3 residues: CASSSLAGDTQYF. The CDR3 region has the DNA TGTGCCAGCAGCAGCTTAGCAGGAGATACGCAGTATTTT.

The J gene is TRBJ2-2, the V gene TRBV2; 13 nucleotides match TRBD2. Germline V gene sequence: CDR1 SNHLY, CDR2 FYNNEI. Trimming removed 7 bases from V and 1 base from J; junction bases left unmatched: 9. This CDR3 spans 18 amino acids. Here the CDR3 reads CASKRLAGGELNTGELFF. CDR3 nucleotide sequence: TGTGCCAGCAAAAGACTAGCGGGGGGCGAACTGAACACCGGGGAGCTGTTTTTT.